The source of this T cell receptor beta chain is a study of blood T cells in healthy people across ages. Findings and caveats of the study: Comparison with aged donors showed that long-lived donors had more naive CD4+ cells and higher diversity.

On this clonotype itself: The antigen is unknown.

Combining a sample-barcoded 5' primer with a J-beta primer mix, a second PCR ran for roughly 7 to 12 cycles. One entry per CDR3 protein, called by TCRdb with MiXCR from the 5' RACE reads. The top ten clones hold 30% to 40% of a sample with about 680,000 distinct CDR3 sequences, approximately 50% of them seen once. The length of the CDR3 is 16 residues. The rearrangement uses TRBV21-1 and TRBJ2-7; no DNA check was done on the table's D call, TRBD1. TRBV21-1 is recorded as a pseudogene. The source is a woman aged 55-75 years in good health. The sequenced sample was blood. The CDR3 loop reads CASSKGGQGSGYEQYF. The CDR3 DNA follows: TGTGCCAGCAGCAAAGGAGGACAGGGATCAGGCTACGAGCAGTACTTC.